What follows are 22 T cell receptor beta chains derived from one specimen sequenced in a study of T cells after yellow fever vaccination. TCRdb recomputed calls from the 5' RACE reads with MiXCR, one row per CDR3 protein. The sample has approximately 27,000 distinct CDR3 sequences, approximately 5% seen once. This specimen consisted of PBMCs, either bulk or a sorted T-cell subset (CD4+, CD8+, memory, or dextramer-sorted; not recorded which), obtained 15 days after the yellow fever booster vaccination. These receptors were taken from a man younger than 40 who received the YFV17D yellow fever vaccine.

This clonotype has a count of ten or more. Compared with germline, one end of the junction differs, possibly owing to a read error. The genes are TRBV7-2 and TRBJ2-1; D not resolved. The length of the CDR3 is 14 residues. Germline CDR1 reads SGHTA; CDR2 reads FQGNSA. The CDR3 DNA is TGTGCCAGCAGCTTAGCGGACCTCTACCATGAGCAGTTCTTC. It encodes CASSLADLYHEQFF.

This clonotype was seen many times. The rearrangement joins TRBV5-1 to TRBJ2-2; TRBD2 agrees at 9 bases. Germline CDR1 reads SGHRS; CDR2 reads YFSETQ. The CDR3 contains 16 residues. V lost 4 bases, J lost 3 bases, and 7 bases stayed unmatched. The DNA for the CDR3 is TGCGCCAGCAGCCAGACGACTAGCGGCGACACCGGGGAGCTGTTTTTT. Its translation: CASSQTTSGDTGELFF.

In this sample, this clonotype turned up many times. The chain couples TRBV5-6 to TRBJ2-1, with 11 bases lining up with TRBD2. CDR1 and CDR2 from the germline V gene are SGHDT and YYEEEE. V shed 3 bases and J 0 bases; nucleotides not matched to a gene: 5. This CDR3 is 17 amino acids long. Here the CDR3 DNA reads TGTGCCAGCAGCTACTTAGCGGGAGGGCCCTCCTACAATGAGCAGTTCTTC. It yields the protein CASSYLAGGPSYNEQFF.

Many counts were recorded for this clonotype. The chain couples TRBV11-1 to TRBJ2-1, with 16 bases identical to TRBD2. Germline CDR1 reads SGHAT; CDR2 reads FQDESV (reference sequence). CDR3 length: 19 amino acids. J was trimmed by 8 bases and V by 5 bases; bases with no gene match: 15. CDR3 sequence reads: CASSPHAGLAGGPRDEQFF. CDR3 DNA: TGTGCCAGCAGCCCCCATGCGGGACTAGCGGGAGGGCCGAGGGATGAGCAGTTCTTC.

On this clonotype: This may be a read error: a much more frequent sequence differs by one nucleotide. The V call is TRBV20-1, the J call TRBJ2-3; weak D call: TRBD1 (5 bases). The germline CDR1 and CDR2 sequences are DFQATT and SNEGSKA (reference sequence). The CDR3 is 16 amino acids. CDR3 region: CSAVRPTEFKSDTRYF. CDR3 sequence (DNA): TGCAGTGCTGTTCGCCCGACAGAGTTTAAATCGGATACGCGGTATTTT.

This clonotype was seen at least ten times. The chain couples TRBV27 to TRBJ1-2; TRBD1 matches 10 bases. After removal of 6 bases from V and 8 bases from J, the junction contained 12 bases not matched to a gene. The V gene's germline CDR1 is MNHEY and CDR2 SMNVEV (reference sequence). This CDR3 is built from 15 residues. The CDR3 loop is CASSLRGQGVGGYTF. CDR3 sequence (DNA): TGTGCCAGCAGCCTGAGAGGACAGGGGGTAGGCGGCTACACCTTC.

This clonotype was observed many times. V is TRBV12-3 or TRBV12-4 and J is TRBJ2-2; 9 bases fit TRBD1. J gave up 10 bases and V 6 bases, and 12 bases lay outside the gene matches. The CDR3 has 15 residues. CDR3 nucleotides: TGTGCCAGCAGCTTCACAGGGGGCGCTTTTTCGGAGCTGTTTTTT. Amino acid sequence: CASSFTGGAFSELFF.

This clonotype appeared many times. V is TRBV20-1 and J is TRBJ2-7; D possibly corresponds to TRBD1 (5 bases). CDR1 is DFQATT and CDR2 is SNEGSKA in the germline V gene (reference sequence). The V end was cut by 2 bases, the J end by 3 bases, with 8 bases between. The CDR3 sequence is 12 residues long. Here the CDR3 DNA reads TGCAGTGCTAGAACCAGGGACTACGAGCAGTACTTC. The encoded protein is CSARTRDYEQYF.

This clonotype was observed at least ten times. This chain links TRBV9 with TRBJ2-3; D is perhaps TRBD2 (6 bases). CDR1 and CDR2 from the germline V gene are SGDLS and YYNGEE. V lost 3 bases and J 8 bases, leaving 19 bases between the germline ends. The CDR3 length is 15 residues. For the CDR3, the DNA is TGTGCCAGCAGCGATGGTACTAGCAGGACGGCTACGCAGTATTTT. Protein sequence: CASSDGTSRTATQYF.

This clonotype came up many times. The chain has TRBV12-3 or TRBV12-4 and TRBJ1-4; 9 positions match TRBD1. This CDR3 has 13 amino acids. With V trimmed by 6 bases and J by 9 bases, 5 bases remained unmatched. The CDR3 nucleotides are TGTGCCAGCAGACCGGGACAGGGCCAAAAACTGTTTTTT. It encodes CASRPGQGQKLFF.

This clonotype was observed at least ten times. This chain joins TRBV28 and TRBJ2-2; tentatively, D is TRBD2 (5 bases). Trimming left V 6 bases short and J 7 bases short, with 9 bases between. Per the germline V gene, CDR1 is MDHEN and CDR2 is SYDVKM. The CDR3 covers 12 residues. CDR3 in amino acids: CASRWGVGELFF. In DNA form, the CDR3 reads TGTGCCAGCAGATGGGGAGTCGGGGAGCTGTTTTTT. The whole variable domain, remainder taken from reference TRBV28 and TRBJ2-2, is DVKVTQSSRYLVKRTGEKVFLECVQDMDHENMFWYRQDPGLGLRLIYFSYDVKMKEKGDIPEGYSVSREKKERFSLILESASTNQTSMYLCASRWGVGELFFGEGSRLTVL.

This clonotype was seen at least ten times. The V and J genes are TRBV12-3 or TRBV12-4 and TRBJ2-1, with 15 bases aligning to TRBD2. Unmatched junction bases numbered 9, after V lost 3 bases and J lost 9 bases. CDR3 size: 17 residues. DNA of the CDR3: TGTGCCAGCAGTTTGCGGACTAGCGGGAGGGAGTCGGCTGAGCAGTTCTTC. Amino acid sequence: CASSLRTSGRESAEQFF.

This clonotype was recorded at least ten times. Here the CDR3 reads CASSYSIQGNTEAFF. The CDR3 nucleotides read TGTGCCAGCAGTTACTCGATTCAGGGGAACACTGAAGCTTTCTTT. The chain carries TRBV6-5 and TRBJ1-1, with TRBD1 as a possible D gene (5 bases). Germline V lookup: CDR1 MNHEY, CDR2 SVGAGI. V lost 0 bases and J lost 1, with 9 bases in between. CDR3 size: 15 residues.

This clonotype occurred many times. The gene calls are TRBV28 and TRBJ2-1; D gene unclear. The CDR3 consists of 11 residues. The germline CDR1 and CDR2 sequences are MDHEN and SYDVKM. V lost 6 bases, J lost 6 bases, and 6 bases lay in between. As DNA, the CDR3 is TGTGCCAGCAGCCGTAGCAATGAGCAGTTCTTC. Translation: CASSRSNEQFF. The full variable domain, with the rest looked up from reference TRBV28 and TRBJ2-1, is DVKVTQSSRYLVKRTGEKVFLECVQDMDHENMFWYRQDPGLGLRLIYFSYDVKMKEKGDIPEGYSVSREKKERFSLILESASTNQTSMYLCASSRSNEQFFGPGTRLTVL.

This clonotype was observed many times. The V and J genes are TRBV24-1 and TRBJ2-1; D possibly uses TRBD1 or TRBD2 (5 bases each). This CDR3 contains 14 residues. CDR1 and CDR2 from the germline V gene are KGHDR and SFDVKD. Between the trimmed V and J ends, which lost 4 bases and 7 bases, there was a span of 13 bases. CDR3: CATSEGTPPNEQFF. The CDR3 nucleotides read TGTGCCACCAGTGAGGGGACCCCACCTAATGAGCAGTTCTTC.

This clonotype was counted many times. The gene calls are TRBV20-1 and TRBJ2-7; D is perhaps TRBD1 or TRBD2 (7 bases each). The germline CDR1 and CDR2 sequences are DFQATT and SNEGSKA (reference sequence). This CDR3 comprises 11 residues. Trimming took off 4 bases at V and 6 bases at J, with 10 bases between the two ends. In DNA, the CDR3 is TGCAGTGCTACAGGGGGGGGCGAGCAGTACTTC. Protein product: CSATGGGEQYF.

The rearrangement links TRBV4-3 to TRBJ1-6, with D maybe TRBD1 (5 bases). V was trimmed by 0 bases and J by 7 bases, leaving 16 bases between them. This CDR3 has 17 amino acids. CDR1 is LGHNA, CDR2 YSLEER, per germline. The CDR3 sequence: CASSQDPVGTENSPLHF. In DNA, the CDR3 is TGCGCCAGCAGCCAAGACCCGGTAGGGACGGAGAATTCACCCCTCCACTTT.

In its sample, this clonotype was seen many times. This chain's CDR3 is CASSDAGGSNTGELFF. The CDR3 bases are TGTGCCAGCAGTGATGCGGGAGGGTCGAACACCGGGGAGCTGTTTTTT. This chain links TRBV2 with TRBJ2-2; 9 bases line up with TRBD2. Trimming at V came to 3 bases and at J to 0 bases, leaving 2 bases not matched to a gene. This CDR3 is built from 16 residues. Germline V gives CDR1 SNHLY, CDR2 FYNNEI.

There are many counts of this clonotype. V and J are TRBV7-9 and TRBJ1-4; unclear D gene. The CDR3 sequence is 13 residues long. Between the trimmed V and J ends, which lost 1 base and 8 bases, there was a span of 8 bases. The germline V gene encodes CDR1 SEHNR and CDR2 FQNEAQ (reference sequence). The CDR3: CASSLVGVEKLFF. The CDR3 DNA reads TGTGCCAGCAGCTTAGTCGGGGTGGAAAAACTGTTTTTT.

This clonotype was seen at least ten times. This chain links TRBV11-2 with TRBJ2-5; 13 bases match TRBD2. V lost 2 bases to trimming and J lost 4 bases; unmatched junction nucleotides: 10. The CDR3 has 18 amino acids. Germline CDR1 SGHAT, CDR2 FQNNGV. In DNA form, the CDR3 reads TGTGCCAGCAGCTTACAACGAGGACTAGCGGGAGTACGAGAGACCCAGTACTTC. Its protein product is CASSLQRGLAGVRETQYF.

By frequency in the sample, this clonotype is medium-sized. CDR3 amino acids: CAWRAGTSDTGELFF. The CDR3 DNA is TGTGCCTGGAGAGCCGGGACTAGTGACACCGGGGAGCTGTTTTTT. This chain connects TRBV30 to TRBJ2-2; 8 bases map to TRBD2. Trimming removed 3 bases from V and 3 bases from J; junction bases left unmatched: 6. Germline assignment: CDR1 GTSNPN and CDR2 SVGIG (reference sequence). The CDR3 spans 15 residues. Full variable domain (outside the CDR3, taken from reference TRBV30 and TRBJ2-2): SQTIHQWPATLVQPVGSPLSLECTVEGTSNPNLYWYRQAAGRGLQLLFYSVGIGQISSEVPQNLSASRPQDRQFILSSKKLLLSDSGFYLCAWRAGTSDTGELFFGEGSRLTVL.

This clonotype has a count of ten or more. The CDR3 region has the DNA TGTGCCATCAGTGAGACAGGTAATAGTCTCGGCCGGCCCCAGCATTTT. It specifies CAISETGNSLGRPQHF. J is TRBJ1-5 and V is TRBV10-3; D may be TRBD1 (5 bases). This CDR3 has 16 residues. V was trimmed by 2 bases and J by 9 bases, leaving 20 bases between them. Germline V gene sequence: CDR1 ENHRY, CDR2 SYGVKD.